Listed below are T cell receptor beta chains from one sample, sequenced in a study of HIV-infected children after antiretroviral therapy interruption. Each CDR3 protein gets one entry after TCRdb re-called the 3' RACE reads with MiXCR. The table has fewer than 45,000 distinct CDR3 sequences, under 8% seen once; the top ten hold more than 0.75%. The sample was CD45RA+ CD4+ T cells from PBMCs, pooled from several time points, taken from a donor given antiretroviral therapy, either interrupted or continuous. Every receptor here comes from a pool of human donors with HIV. CDR3s include the opening cysteine and the closing phenylalanine or tryptophan. D genes are given only for firm matches. Clone size is not always given. Where it is, it says once, few, many or a class for expanded clones.

many,TRBV20-1,TRBD2,TRBJ2-1,TGCAGTGCTAGAACTAGCGATGAGCAGTTCTTC,CSARTSDEQFF
many,TRBV7-2,-,TRBJ2-7,TGTGCCAGCAGCTTAGGTCCAACGAGCTACGAGCAGTACTTC,CASSLGPTSYEQYF
few,TRBV2,-,TRBJ2-1,TGTGCCAGCGGCGTTCTGGCTGGGGCCAATGGTGAGCAGTTCTTC,CASGVLAGANGEQFF
many,TRBV19,-,TRBJ2-6,TGTGCCAGTAGTAATGGAGGAGCTGGGGCCAACGTCCTGACTTTC,CASSNGGAGANVLTF
few,TRBV12-3/TRBV12-4,TRBD1,TRBJ1-2,TGTGCCAGCGCAGCGGGACAGACTTATGGCTACACCTTC,CASAAGQTYGYTF
many,TRBV2,-,TRBJ2-6,TGTGCCAGCATTACGGCCCCTATCTCTGGGGCCAACGTCCTGACTTTC,CASITAPISGANVLTF
many,TRBV12-3/TRBV12-4,-,TRBJ1-6,TGTGCCAGCAGTTTCGCGGGGATGCCCTATAATTCACCCCTCCACTTT,CASSFAGMPYNSPLHF
-,TRBV11-1,-,TRBJ2-5,TGTGCCAGCAGCACCCGATCCGAGTTGGAGACCCAGTACTTC,CASSTRSELETQYF
few,TRBV5-6,-,TRBJ2-3,TGTGCCAGCAGCTTCTTCGACATCACAGATACGCAGTATTTT,CASSFFDITDTQYF
many,TRBV7-9,-,TRBJ2-7,TGTGCCAGCAGCTTAGGTCTGGGAGGCAGCGACGAGCAGTACTTC,CASSLGLGGSDEQYF
many,TRBV11-2,-,TRBJ2-7,TGTGCCAGCAGCTTACCTGTACAGCCGTACGAGCAGTACTTC,CASSLPVQPYEQYF
many,TRBV5-4,TRBD2,TRBJ2-7,TGTGCCAGCAGCTTGGTTGTACTAGCGGGGGAACCCTACGAGCAGTACTTC,CASSLVVLAGEPYEQYF
few,TRBV5-4,-,TRBJ2-7,TGTGCCAGCAGCTTGCGGGACGACCCGGCTGTTCCCTACGAGCAGTACTTC,CASSLRDDPAVPYEQYF
many,TRBV5-1,TRBD2,TRBJ2-1,TGCGCCAGCAGCTTGGGGCTAGCGGGAGACGGTGAGCAGTTCTTC,CASSLGLAGDGEQFF
medium-sized,TRBV15,TRBD1,TRBJ2-7,TGTGCTAGCAGTAGAGATCACGGACAGGGGGCGGATGAACAGTACTTC,CASSRDHGQGADEQYF
many,TRBV18,TRBD2,TRBJ2-7,TGTGCCAGCTCACCTACGCGACTAGCGAACGACTACGAGCAGTACTTC,CASSPTRLANDYEQYF
many,TRBV6-1,-,TRBJ1-2,TGTGCCAGCAGTGAAGTGAGGACACCCAACTATGGCTACACCTTC,CASSEVRTPNYGYTF
many,TRBV4-1,-,TRBJ1-2,TGCGCCAGCAGCCAACAGGGTTTGGATGGCTACACCTTC,CASSQQGLDGYTF